The TCR beta chain under discussion was sequenced for a study of glioma-infiltrating T cells after dendritic cell vaccination. Time point defined: after dendritic cell vaccination, including at tumor progression/relapse. This table comes from immunoSEQ multiplex PCR, and its TCRdb copy is limited to in-frame clones, with some not included. Of about 58,000 clones in the sample, more than 70% were seen once. The CDR3 has 15 residues. V trimming: 0 bases; J trimming: 4 bases; junction bases outside the gene matches: 5. Germline loops: CDR1 SGHRS, CDR2 YFSETQ. Sequences were derived from blood, sampled after dendritic cell vaccination. This TCR came from a human donor with glioblastoma. The J gene is TRBJ2-5, the V gene TRBV5-1; 8 positions match TRBD1. CDR3 bases: TGCGCCAGCAGCTTGGACGGACAGGGAGGAGAGACCCAGTACTTC. Translating it yields CASSLDGQGGETQYF.